The rows below give T cell receptor beta chains drawn from one sample of a study of identical twins. A single record per CDR3 protein comes from TCRdb applying MiXCR to the 5' RACE reads. The sample contains some 790,000 distinct CDR3 sequences, 15% to 20% of which appear only once. This sample was also put to use in a study of T cells expressing NK-cell markers.

The sequenced sample was PBMCs. The receptors derive from a woman between 18 and 30 years old in good health. Each CDR3 is given with its conserved first and last residue. Each record gives: J gene, V gene, clone size, D gene, CDR3 DNA, CDR3 protein. A D gene is named only where the DNA matches it firmly. For some rows the clone size is stated as once, few or many, or as a class when expanded; others skip it.

J gene: TRBJ2-7
V gene: TRBV6-1
clone size: many
D gene: -
CDR3 DNA: TGTGCCAGCAGCCGGGATTCCCCCTACGAGCAGTACTTC
CDR3 protein: CASSRDSPYEQYF

J gene: TRBJ2-5
V gene: TRBV2
clone size: -
D gene: -
CDR3 DNA: TGTGCCAGCAGTCCGCCTCCGTACCAAGAGACCCAGTACTTC
CDR3 protein: CASSPPPYQETQYF

J gene: TRBJ2-5
V gene: TRBV25-1
clone size: -
D gene: -
CDR3 DNA: TGTGCCAGCAGTGAATTGAGGGGCTTCCAAGAGACCCAGTACTTC
CDR3 protein: CASSELRGFQETQYF

J gene: TRBJ1-2
V gene: TRBV7-2
clone size: -
D gene: -
CDR3 DNA: TGTGCCAGCAGTTCAAACAGGGTCGGCTACACCTTC
CDR3 protein: CASSSNRVGYTF

J gene: TRBJ2-1
V gene: TRBV29-1
clone size: -
D gene: TRBD2
CDR3 DNA: TGCAGCGGGGACAGGTATCCTAGCGGGGGTTCCTACAATGAGCAGTTCTTC
CDR3 protein: CSGDRYPSGGSYNEQFF

J gene: TRBJ1-5
V gene: TRBV12-3/TRBV12-4
clone size: -
D gene: -
CDR3 DNA: TGTGCCAGCAGTTTAGTCGGGGACAATCAGCCCCAGCATTTT
CDR3 protein: CASSLVGDNQPQHF

J gene: TRBJ2-5
V gene: TRBV5-1
clone size: -
D gene: TRBD1
CDR3 DNA: TGCGCCAGCAGCGGTCACCGGGACAGCCAAGAGACCCAGTACTTC
CDR3 protein: CASSGHRDSQETQYF

J gene: TRBJ2-1
V gene: TRBV5-1
clone size: many
D gene: TRBD1
CDR3 DNA: TGCGCCAGCAGGCCGGGACAGGGGTACAATGAGCAGTTCTTC
CDR3 protein: CASRPGQGYNEQFF

J gene: TRBJ1-4
V gene: TRBV16
clone size: few
D gene: -
CDR3 DNA: TGTGCCAGCAGCCAATCGATCGGGAAGGAAAAACTGTTTTTT
CDR3 protein: CASSQSIGKEKLFF

J gene: TRBJ2-2
V gene: TRBV20-1
clone size: few
D gene: TRBD2
CDR3 DNA: TGCAGTGCCTCCTCGGGCCGGGAGGCCGGGGAGCTGTTTTTT
CDR3 protein: CSASSGREAGELFF

J gene: TRBJ2-6
V gene: TRBV3-1
clone size: -
D gene: TRBD1
CDR3 DNA: TGTGCCAGCAGCCAAGTCCGGGACAGGGTTTCTGGGGCCAACGTCCTGACTTTC
CDR3 protein: CASSQVRDRVSGANVLTF

J gene: TRBJ2-1
V gene: TRBV10-3
clone size: few
D gene: TRBD2
CDR3 DNA: TGTGCCATCAGTGAGTCCTCTAGCGGGAGGGCAATTTACAATGAGCAGTTCTTC
CDR3 protein: CAISESSSGRAIYNEQFF

J gene: TRBJ1-1
V gene: TRBV5-1
clone size: -
D gene: TRBD1
CDR3 DNA: TGCGCCAGCAGCCGGGACAGGGCGGCATACATGAACACTGAAGCTTTCTTT
CDR3 protein: CASSRDRAAYMNTEAFF

J gene: TRBJ1-2
V gene: TRBV12-3/TRBV12-4
clone size: few
D gene: TRBD1
CDR3 DNA: TGTGCCAGCAGTTTTGGGACAGGGTACCCCGAGGGCTATGGCTACACCTTC
CDR3 protein: CASSFGTGYPEGYGYTF

J gene: TRBJ2-7
V gene: TRBV7-9
clone size: -
D gene: -
CDR3 DNA: TGTGCCAGCAGCTTTTCAGAAGAGCAGTACTTC
CDR3 protein: CASSFSEEQYF

J gene: TRBJ2-3
V gene: TRBV20-1
clone size: few
D gene: -
CDR3 DNA: TGCAGTGCTAGCCCCTCCTCTGAGTGGTACACAGATACGCAGTATTTT
CDR3 protein: CSASPSSEWYTDTQYF

J gene: TRBJ2-3
V gene: TRBV9
clone size: few
D gene: TRBD2
CDR3 DNA: TGTGCCAGCAGCGTAGCTGGGGGACTAAGCACAGATACGCAGTATTTT
CDR3 protein: CASSVAGGLSTDTQYF

J gene: TRBJ2-1
V gene: TRBV5-5
clone size: few
D gene: TRBD2
CDR3 DNA: TGTGCCAGCAGTGCTACGGGACTAGGGCCTAACAATGAGCAGTTCTTC
CDR3 protein: CASSATGLGPNNEQFF

J gene: TRBJ2-1
V gene: TRBV7-6
clone size: few
D gene: -
CDR3 DNA: TGTGCCAGCAGCTTAGAAGGAAACGCTATCTACAATGAGCAGTTCTTC
CDR3 protein: CASSLEGNAIYNEQFF

J gene: TRBJ2-1
V gene: TRBV2
clone size: -
D gene: -
CDR3 DNA: TGTGCCAGCAGTGAATTTACCACCAGGTTCTTC
CDR3 protein: CASSEFTTRFF

J gene: TRBJ2-2
V gene: TRBV3-1
clone size: -
D gene: -
CDR3 DNA: TGTGCCAGCAGCCAGGCCATCACCGGGGAGCTGTTTTTT
CDR3 protein: CASSQAITGELFF

J gene: TRBJ2-1
V gene: TRBV7-3
clone size: -
D gene: -
CDR3 DNA: TGTGCCAGCAGCGCTGAGTCGGGCCGATCGGAGCAGTTCTTC
CDR3 protein: CASSAESGRSEQFF

J gene: TRBJ1-2
V gene: TRBV12-3/TRBV12-4
clone size: few
D gene: -
CDR3 DNA: TGTGCCAGCAGCCTCTTAGAGGGAAGGTATGGCTACACCTTC
CDR3 protein: CASSLLEGRYGYTF

J gene: TRBJ1-6
V gene: TRBV27
clone size: many
D gene: TRBD1
CDR3 DNA: TGTGCCAGCAGTATGACAGGGCAATCACCCCTCCACTTT
CDR3 protein: CASSMTGQSPLHF

J gene: TRBJ2-2
V gene: TRBV7-9
clone size: -
D gene: -
CDR3 DNA: TGTGCCAGCAGCCCGCCCCTTGGGGGGAACACCGGGGAGCTGTTTTTT
CDR3 protein: CASSPPLGGNTGELFF

J gene: TRBJ2-3
V gene: TRBV10-3
clone size: few
D gene: -
CDR3 DNA: TGTGCCATCAGCCAAGGGGGGGATACGCAGTATTTT
CDR3 protein: CAISQGGDTQYF

J gene: TRBJ2-4
V gene: TRBV20-1
clone size: -
D gene: -
CDR3 DNA: TGCAGTGCTACCGACAGGGAGGGAGGTAGAAACATTCAGTACTTC
CDR3 protein: CSATDREGGRNIQYF

J gene: TRBJ2-7
V gene: TRBV20-1
clone size: -
D gene: -
CDR3 DNA: TGCAGTGCATGGGACACCTACGAGCAGTACTTC
CDR3 protein: CSAWDTYEQYF

J gene: TRBJ1-2
V gene: TRBV4-2
clone size: -
D gene: TRBD1
CDR3 DNA: TGTGCCAGCAGCCAAGGGGACAGGGAGGGGAATGGCTACACCTTC
CDR3 protein: CASSQGDREGNGYTF

J gene: TRBJ2-5
V gene: TRBV6-1
clone size: many
D gene: TRBD2
CDR3 DNA: TGTGCCAGCAGTCCCGGAACTAGCGAACAAGAGACCCAGTACTTC
CDR3 protein: CASSPGTSEQETQYF

J gene: TRBJ2-2
V gene: TRBV5-1
clone size: -
D gene: TRBD1
CDR3 DNA: TGCGCCAGCGCCGGGACAGGATTCACCGGGGAGCTGTTTTTT
CDR3 protein: CASAGTGFTGELFF

J gene: TRBJ2-2
V gene: TRBV5-1
clone size: -
D gene: TRBD1
CDR3 DNA: TGCGCCAGCAGAAGAACAGGGGGAAGGGGCACCGGGGAGCTGTTTTTT
CDR3 protein: CASRRTGGRGTGELFF

J gene: TRBJ1-6
V gene: TRBV12-3/TRBV12-4
clone size: few
D gene: TRBD1
CDR3 DNA: TGTGCCAGCAGCTTGACAGGGGGTGGTTCACCCCTCCACTTT
CDR3 protein: CASSLTGGGSPLHF

J gene: TRBJ2-1
V gene: TRBV5-1
clone size: few
D gene: TRBD2
CDR3 DNA: TGCGCCAGCAGCTTGGCAGGCGGGAGCCGGAATGAGCAGTTCTTC
CDR3 protein: CASSLAGGSRNEQFF

J gene: TRBJ1-5
V gene: TRBV12-3/TRBV12-4
clone size: -
D gene: TRBD1
CDR3 DNA: TGTGCCAGCAGTTCTAGACAGGGGAGCAATCAGCCCCAGCATTTT
CDR3 protein: CASSSRQGSNQPQHF

J gene: TRBJ2-2
V gene: TRBV5-1
clone size: few
D gene: TRBD2
CDR3 DNA: TGCGCCAGCAGCTTCAACAGCGGGACGGGCACCGGGGAGCTGTTTTTT
CDR3 protein: CASSFNSGTGTGELFF

J gene: TRBJ2-1
V gene: TRBV12-3/TRBV12-4
clone size: few
D gene: -
CDR3 DNA: TGTGCCAGCAGTTTGTTTGGGGGGTTTGGGAATGAGCAGTTCTTC
CDR3 protein: CASSLFGGFGNEQFF

J gene: TRBJ2-1
V gene: TRBV11-1
clone size: few
D gene: TRBD2
CDR3 DNA: TGTGCCACCGCCGGCCAAAGGCTAGCGGGGGGTCCGAACACCTACAATGAGCAGTTCTTC
CDR3 protein: CATAGQRLAGGPNTYNEQFF

J gene: TRBJ1-1
V gene: TRBV18
clone size: few
D gene: -
CDR3 DNA: TGTGCCAGCTCTCCCACCGGGGCAATGAACACTGAAGCTTTCTTT
CDR3 protein: CASSPTGAMNTEAFF

J gene: TRBJ1-5
V gene: TRBV20-1
clone size: few
D gene: -
CDR3 DNA: TGCAGTGCTAGTATCGGGACCGCTCATCAGCCCCAGCATTTT
CDR3 protein: CSASIGTAHQPQHF

J gene: TRBJ2-2
V gene: TRBV10-3
clone size: -
D gene: -
CDR3 DNA: TGTGCCATCAGTGCCACGAACACCGGGGAGCTGTTTTTT
CDR3 protein: CAISATNTGELFF

J gene: TRBJ2-2
V gene: TRBV7-7
clone size: once
D gene: TRBD1
CDR3 DNA: TGTGCTAGCAGCTTCCAACCGGGACAGGGGTCCGGGGAGCTGTTTTTT
CDR3 protein: CASSFQPGQGSGELFF

J gene: TRBJ1-3
V gene: TRBV12-3/TRBV12-4
clone size: few
D gene: -
CDR3 DNA: TGTGCCAGCAGTCCCCGGACCTCTGGAAACACCATATATTTT
CDR3 protein: CASSPRTSGNTIYF

J gene: TRBJ2-7
V gene: TRBV10-2
clone size: -
D gene: -
CDR3 DNA: TGCGCCAGCAGTGAGATGGGACGGTCCTACGAGCAGTACTTC
CDR3 protein: CASSEMGRSYEQYF

J gene: TRBJ2-7
V gene: TRBV20-1
clone size: -
D gene: TRBD1
CDR3 DNA: TGCAGTGCCGTCCCGGGACAGGGGATAGGTACCTACGAGCAGTACTTC
CDR3 protein: CSAVPGQGIGTYEQYF

J gene: TRBJ1-5
V gene: TRBV10-3
clone size: few
D gene: -
CDR3 DNA: TGTGCCACCCACGGTAATAGCAATCAGCCCCAGCATTTT
CDR3 protein: CATHGNSNQPQHF

J gene: TRBJ2-3
V gene: TRBV5-1
clone size: few
D gene: -
CDR3 DNA: TGCGCCAGCAGCTTTAGCAGGGTGACAGATACGCAGTATTTT
CDR3 protein: CASSFSRVTDTQYF

J gene: TRBJ1-4
V gene: TRBV5-1
clone size: -
D gene: -
CDR3 DNA: TGCGCCAGCAGCTTGTATCGAGGGGTGGCAGGCAAGACAACTAATGAAAAACTGTTTTTT
CDR3 protein: CASSLYRGVAGKTTNEKLFF

J gene: TRBJ1-5
V gene: TRBV29-1
clone size: few
D gene: -
CDR3 DNA: TGCAGCGTAGGAAGACAAAATCAGCCCCAGCATTTT
CDR3 protein: CSVGRQNQPQHF

J gene: TRBJ2-5
V gene: TRBV12-3/TRBV12-4
clone size: few
D gene: -
CDR3 DNA: TGTGCCAGCAGTCCCCCAGGGGCGCGCCAAGAGACCCAGTACTTC
CDR3 protein: CASSPPGARQETQYF

J gene: TRBJ2-7
V gene: TRBV7-9
clone size: -
D gene: -
CDR3 DNA: TGTGCCAGCAGCGGACCCAGGGACTCCTACGAGCAGTACTTC
CDR3 protein: CASSGPRDSYEQYF

J gene: TRBJ2-2
V gene: TRBV29-1
clone size: -
D gene: -
CDR3 DNA: TGCAGCGTCAGGATTAGACAGCGACGACACACCGGGGAGCTGTTTTTT
CDR3 protein: CSVRIRQRRHTGELFF

J gene: TRBJ2-1
V gene: TRBV20-1
clone size: many
D gene: TRBD2
CDR3 DNA: TGCAGTGCTAGAGATCCTACTAGCGGGAGTATCTACAATGAGCAGTTCTTC
CDR3 protein: CSARDPTSGSIYNEQFF